This T cell receptor (beta chain) was profiled in a study of cytotoxic CD8 clonotypes in ibrutinib-treated CLL. The assay was immunoSEQ multiplex PCR, and TCRdb's table has in-frame clones only and misses some. The sample yields fewer than 400,000 clones, about 61% seen once. Study outcomes and limitations: Relative to age-matched healthy donors, clonality at baseline was higher, and it tracked circulating CD8+ T-cell counts. Clonality went higher at ibrutinib response and then dropped back toward baseline at progression. Under treatment, the uncommon public clonotypes either contracted or remained stable.

A remark on this clone: What it recognizes is unknown. Other DNA sequences in this specimen translate into the identical CDR3.

The CDR3 extends over 13 amino acids. Germline CDR1 and CDR2: LNHNV and YYDKDF (reference sequence). Trimming left V 0 bases short and J 6 bases short, with 7 bases between. The chain has TRBV15 and TRBJ2-3, with D uncertain. Source: PBMCs, taken after 36 months of ibrutinib treatment. This TCR came from a human donor with chronic lymphocytic leukemia. The CDR3 DNA reads TGTGCCACCAGCAGAGATGACGGGGATACGCAGTATTTT. Translating gives CATSRDDGDTQYF.